A single sample is the source of the 21 T cell receptor beta chains below, sequenced in a study of cytomegalovirus exposure and HLA in healthy donors. PCR amplification relied on 60 Vbeta primers (plus 13 Jbeta primers). Generated by immunoSEQ multiplex PCR, the TCRdb table keeps only in-frame clones and is missing some. Among 150,000 to 200,000 clones listed, about 87% were seen once. Specimen: PBMCs. These receptors came from a woman under 30 in good health and CMV-seronegative.

The V and J genes are TRBV15 and TRBJ2-7; 10 bases agree with TRBD1. CDR1 is LNHNV, CDR2 YYDKDF, per germline (reference sequence). CDR3 length: 14 residues. The V and J ends lost 6 bases and 2 bases, in that order; junction bases with no gene match: 4. CDR3 amino acids: CATRRGTGAYEQYF. CDR3 sequence (DNA): TGTGCCACCAGGCGCGGGACAGGGGCCTACGAGCAGTACTTC.

This clone has only one observation. The junction shows a germline mismatch at one end, possibly a read error. This chain joins TRBV6-4 and TRBJ2-1; a weak D match, TRBD2 (6 bases). CDR1 and CDR2 from the germline V gene are MRHNA and SNTAGT. This CDR3 comprises 13 residues. The CDR3 protein is CASRERDSSLPIF. Here the CDR3 DNA reads TGTGCCAGCAGAGAAAGGGACTCCTCCCTCCCAATCTTC.

CDR3 DNA: TGCGCCAGCAGCTTGTTCGGACAGCCAGTTAACAATGAGCAGTTCTTC. It yields the protein CASSLFGQPVNNEQFF. The J gene is TRBJ2-1, the V gene TRBV5-1, with a tentative D call TRBD1 (6 bases). This CDR3 contains 16 residues. V lost 1 base to trimming and J lost 5 bases, with 16 bases between them. CDR1 is SGHRS, CDR2 YFSETQ, per germline.

This chain uses TRBV5-6 with TRBJ2-7; D remains ambiguous. This CDR3 region has 13 residues. The V gene's germline CDR1 is SGHDT and CDR2 YYEEEE. The V end lost 5 bases, the J end lost 6 bases, and 15 bases lay between the germline ends. The CDR3, as DNA: TGTGCCAGCAGTCTGGCGACTCCCGGCGAGCAGTACTTC. Protein product: CASSLATPGEQYF.

This clone appeared a few times. The chain recombines TRBV7-9 with TRBJ1-3, with 8 bases fitting TRBD1. The germline V gene encodes CDR1 SEHNR and CDR2 FQNEAQ (reference sequence). Trimming cost V 5 bases and J 0 bases; bases outside gene matches: 6. The CDR3 is 16 amino acids. The CDR3 region has the DNA TGTGCCAGCAGCGACAGGGGACAGTCCTCTGGAAACACCATATATTTT. Translating it yields CASSDRGQSSGNTIYF.

J is TRBJ2-5 and V is TRBV30; 16 bases match TRBD2. CDR1 is GTSNPN and CDR2 is SVGIG in the germline V gene (reference sequence). Trimming removed 0 bases from V and 5 bases from J; junction bases left unmatched: 0. This CDR3 contains 15 residues. The CDR3 protein is CAWSVGLAGGETQYF. The DNA of the CDR3 is TGTGCCTGGAGTGTGGGACTAGCGGGAGGGGAGACCCAGTACTTC.

V and J are TRBV9 and TRBJ1-1, with TRBD1 matching 7 bases. Germline V gene data show CDR1 as SGDLS and CDR2 as YYNGEE. The CDR3 sequence is 16 residues long. Trimming took 1 base from V and 5 from J; bases not matched to a gene: 11. The CDR3 is CASSVTGEGVETEAFF. The CDR3 coding sequence is TGTGCCAGCAGCGTAACAGGGGAAGGGGTGGAAACTGAAGCTTTCTTT.

The chain joins TRBV5-4 to TRBJ1-2; 7 bases fit TRBD1. The V gene end was trimmed by 2 bases and the J gene end by 5 bases; junction bases not matched to a gene: 18. Germline assignment: CDR1 SGHNT and CDR2 YYREEE (reference sequence). The CDR3 has 18 amino acids. CDR3 sequence (DNA): TGTGCCAGCAGCTTCAGGGGGACAGCCATCTCGGATAGGTATGGCTACACCTTC. This sequence encodes CASSFRGTAISDRYGYTF.

This sequence joins TRBV4-3 and TRBJ2-7; D perhaps matches TRBD2 (5 bases). V gave up 3 bases and J gave up 0 bases, with 12 bases separating them. CDR3 length equals 15 residues. Per germline, CDR1 LGHNA and CDR2 YSLEER. CDR3 bases: TGCGCCAGCAGCCAGATCGCCGGGGACTCCTACGAGCAGTACTTC. It specifies CASSQIAGDSYEQYF.

V and J are TRBV12-1 and TRBJ2-7; the listed D gene, TRBD1, was not tested against the DNA. TRBV12-1 is flagged as a pseudogene. The length of the CDR3 is 15 residues. The CDR3 here is CASSCRDRGSYEQYF. In DNA, the CDR3 is TGTGCCAGCAGCTGCCGGGACAGGGGCTCCTACGAGCAGTACTTC.

The chain has TRBV18 and TRBJ2-3; TRBD1 aligns across 9 bases. The V gene end was trimmed by 2 bases and the J gene end by 1 base; junction bases not matched to a gene: 7. The germline V gene has CDR1 KGHSH and CDR2 LQKENI. The CDR3 covers 17 residues. The CDR3 DNA reads as TGTGCCAGCTCACCAGGAGGGACAGGGACCCGCACAGATACGCAGTATTTT. It codes for CASSPGGTGTRTDTQYF.

This chain uses TRBV27 with TRBJ1-5; 11 bases fit TRBD1. CDR1 MNHEY and CDR2 SMNVEV come from the germline V gene (reference sequence). J gave up 1 base and V 3 bases, and 8 bases lay outside the gene matches. CDR3 length equals 18 residues. This chain's CDR3 is CASSFLPGTGGSNQPQHF. The CDR3 DNA sequence: TGTGCCAGCAGTTTCCTTCCCGGGACAGGGGGGAGCAATCAGCCCCAGCATTTT.

The genes are TRBV4-1 and TRBJ2-2; 7 nucleotides match TRBD1. The V gene end was trimmed by 4 bases and the J gene end by 6 bases; junction bases not matched to a gene: 8. CDR3 length: 15 residues. Per germline, CDR1 MGHRA and CDR2 YSYEKL. CDR3 residues: CASSPRQGISGELFF. As DNA, the CDR3 is TGCGCCAGCAGCCCTAGACAGGGAATATCCGGGGAGCTGTTTTTT.

The chain is built from TRBV18 and TRBJ1-1; D may be TRBD1 (5 bases). Trimming shortened V by 2 bases and J by 5 bases, and 18 bases separated the two germline ends. The length of the CDR3 is 16 residues. Germline-derived CDR1 and CDR2 are KGHSH and LQKENI. The CDR3 DNA sequence: TGTGCCAGCTCACCAATCCCGGGGGGTATTGAGACTGAAGCTTTCTTT. This encodes CASSPIPGGIETEAFF. Filled out from reference TRBV18 and TRBJ1-1, the complete variable domain reads NAGVMQNPRHLVRRRGQEARLRCSPMKGHSHVYWYRQLPEEGLKFMVYLQKENIIDESGMPKERFSAEFPKEGPSILRIQQVVRGDSAAYFCASSPIPGGIETEAFFGQGTRLTVV.

V is TRBV19 and J is TRBJ2-1; 10 nucleotides align to TRBD2. The V and J ends lost 7 bases and 10 bases, in that order; junction bases with no gene match: 10. The CDR3 has 14 residues. Germline CDR1 is LNHDA and CDR2 is SQIVND (reference sequence). CDR3 nucleotide sequence: TGTGCCAGTACTGCCAGCGGGGGGGTTGGGGAGCAGTTCTTC. Its protein is CASTASGGVGEQFF.

This chain uses TRBV28 with TRBJ1-1; perhaps TRBD1 as D (5 bases). The germline gives CDR1 MDHEN, CDR2 SYDVKM. This CDR3 has 17 amino acids. Trimming left V 2 bases short and J 0 bases short, with 16 bases between. Here the CDR3 DNA reads TGTGCCAGCAGTTTAAGTTTGTCTGGCAGGGTGAACACTGAAGCTTTCTTT. This codes for CASSLSLSGRVNTEAFF.

The chain employs TRBV12-5 and TRBJ2-3; the D gene is possibly TRBD2 (6 bases). The CDR3 covers 12 residues. V was pared by 7 bases and J by 4 bases, with 9 bases between. In germline, CDR1 is LGHNT, CDR2 FRNRAP. The CDR3 nucleotides read TGTGCTAGTGCGGGAGTACCAGATACGCAGTATTTT. Its translation is CASAGVPDTQYF.

The V gene is TRBV21-1, the J gene TRBJ2-1; the listed D gene, TRBD1, was not tested against the DNA. TRBV21-1 is a pseudogene segment. The CDR3 extends over 16 amino acids. The CDR3 DNA reads TGTGCCAGCAGCAAATGGGGGACACCCCGGCCGAATGAGCAGTTCTTC. Its protein is CASSKWGTPRPNEQFF.

The V and J genes are TRBV19 and TRBJ1-1; D gene unclear. The CDR3 contains 13 residues. Trimming cost V 8 bases and J 5 bases, with 15 bases left between them. Per the germline V gene, CDR1 is LNHDA and CDR2 is SQIVND (reference sequence). The CDR3 here is CASCEYGRTEAFF. The CDR3 nucleotides are TGTGCCAGTTGCGAATATGGGAGGACTGAAGCTTTCTTT.

V gene TRBV5-1 combines with J gene TRBJ1-5; possibly TRBD1 for D (5 bases). Trimming removed 4 bases at V and 6 bases at J, with 11 bases between. The length of the CDR3 is 13 residues. Germline CDR1 is SGHRS and CDR2 is YFSETQ. The CDR3 is CASSGGDGQPQHF. The DNA of the CDR3 is TGCGCCAGCAGCGGAGGGGATGGTCAGCCCCAGCATTTT.

This chain joins TRBV6-1 and TRBJ2-1; tentative D call: TRBD2 (5 bases). V dropped 6 bases and J dropped 6 bases, with 12 bases sitting between them. This CDR3 is 13 amino acids long. The germline V gene has CDR1 MNHNS and CDR2 SASEGT. The CDR3 protein is CASREDPVNEQFF. The CDR3 nucleotides read TGTGCCAGCAGGGAGGACCCCGTCAATGAGCAGTTCTTC.